This T cell receptor (beta chain) was retrieved from a study of blood T cells in healthy people across ages. The authors ran a second PCR of about 6 to 11 cycles using a sample-barcoded 5' primer and a J-beta primer mix. TCRdb fed the 5' RACE reads into MiXCR, producing one record per CDR3 protein. Seen here are 1 million or so distinct CDR3 sequences, 35% to 50% observed once, and the top ten hold 18%. The V gene's germline CDR1 is SGHVS and CDR2 FNYEAQ. V was clipped by 5 bases and J by 2 bases, with 12 bases between them. This CDR3 spans 14 amino acids. Sequencing used blood. V and J are TRBV7-6 and TRBJ2-5; no definite D call. The sequence derives from a woman in her sixties in good health. The CDR3 region is CASSPYGRQETQYF. CDR3 sequence (DNA): TGTGCCAGCAGCCCCTATGGCAGACAAGAGACCCAGTACTTC. The full variable domain, in which reference TRBV7-6 and TRBJ2-5 provide the parts outside the CDR3, is GAGVSQSPRYKVTKRGQDVALRCDPISGHVSLYWYRQALGQGPEFLTYFNYEAQQDKSGLPNDRFSAERPEGSISTLTIQRTEQRDSAMYRCASSPYGRQETQYFGPGTRLLVL.